A single sample gave rise to the 16 T cell receptor beta chains below, sequenced in a study of cytomegalovirus exposure and HLA in healthy donors. 60 Vbeta and 13 Jbeta primers were used in PCR. Using immunoSEQ multiplex PCR, the repertoire was profiled, and TCRdb retains in-frame clones only, with some absent. Altogether about 25,000 clones are present, approximately 75% being singletons, with the ten largest covering about 4.2%. Sequencing input: PBMCs. These receptors originate from a male donor in good health and CMV-seronegative.

The rearrangement joins TRBV9 to TRBJ2-3, with TRBD2 matching over 10 bases. V lost 3 bases to trimming and J lost 0 bases; unmatched junction nucleotides: 10. Per germline, CDR1 SGDLS and CDR2 YYNGEE. The CDR3 spans 18 residues. The CDR3 reads CASSAGAGGPLSTDTQYF. The CDR3 bases are TGTGCCAGCAGCGCAGGAGCGGGGGGGCCTCTCAGCACAGATACGCAGTATTTT.

The chain uses TRBV30 and TRBJ2-3; no clear D. The germline V gene encodes CDR1 GTSNPN and CDR2 SVGIG (reference sequence). V was trimmed by 3 bases and J by 4 bases, leaving 5 bases between them. The CDR3 length is 11 residues. The CDR3 loop is CAWSPSDTQYF. CDR3 sequence (DNA): TGTGCCTGGAGCCCGTCAGATACGCAGTATTTT.

The V call is TRBV7-3, the J call TRBJ2-7, with no clear D. Germline assignment: CDR1 SGHTA and CDR2 FQGTGA. This CDR3 spans 14 amino acids. V lost 5 bases, J lost 1 base, and 12 bases lay in between. CDR3 nucleotide sequence: TGTGCCAGCAGCCCAAGCTCTTGGTCCTACGAGCAGTACTTC. This codes for CASSPSSWSYEQYF.

This clone was detected only once. The rearrangement uses TRBV6-6 and TRBJ2-2; possibly TRBD1 for D (6 bases). Germline loops: CDR1 MNHNY, CDR2 SVGAGI (reference sequence). This CDR3 has 13 residues. Trimming shortened V by 7 bases and J by 4 bases, and 10 bases separated the two germline ends. The CDR3 is CASTRGSTGELFF. For the CDR3, the DNA is TGTGCCAGCACCAGGGGCTCCACCGGGGAGCTGTTTTTT.

There are a few counts of this clone. The DNA of the CDR3 is TGTGCCAGCAGTTACTCCCAGGGTAAGAGGTATGAGCAGTTCTTC. Its protein product is CASSYSQGKRYEQFF. The rearrangement links TRBV6-7 to TRBJ2-1, with D maybe TRBD1 (5 bases). TRBV6-7 is noted as an ORF with a role that remains uncertain. Trimming removed 0 bases from V and 8 bases from J, with 14 bases in between. This CDR3 has 15 residues.

The rearrangement links TRBV9 to TRBJ2-3, with TRBD2 matching over 13 bases. The CDR3 is 15 amino acids. The germline gives CDR1 SGDLS, CDR2 YYNGEE. Losses at the gene ends were 2 bases for V and 6 bases for J; bases not matched to a gene: 3. This CDR3 reads CASSVGTSGADTQYF. As DNA, the CDR3 is TGTGCCAGCAGCGTTGGGACTAGCGGGGCCGATACGCAGTATTTT. The complete variable domain, with remaining parts taken from reference TRBV9 and TRBJ2-3, reads DSGVTQTPKHLITATGQRVTLRCSPRSGDLSVYWYQQSLDQGLQFLIQYYNGEERAKGNILERFSAQQFPDLHSELNLSSLELGDSALYFCASSVGTSGADTQYFGPGTRLTVL.

V gene TRBV19 combines with J gene TRBJ2-7; D unresolved. Trimming took 4 bases from V and 7 from J, leaving 17 bases between them. CDR3 length: 14 amino acids. Germline loops: CDR1 LNHDA, CDR2 SQIVND (reference sequence). The CDR3 bases are TGTGCCAGTAGTACCCTGTCACGGCGGTGGGAGCAGTACTTC. Residues: CASSTLSRRWEQYF.

The chain couples TRBV9 to TRBJ1-1, with D maybe TRBD1 (5 bases). Germline loops: CDR1 SGDLS, CDR2 YYNGEE. This CDR3 has 14 residues. V lost 3 bases and J lost 5, with 14 bases in between. CDR3 loop: CASSGPQGLTEAFF. CDR3 in DNA: TGTGCCAGCAGCGGTCCCCAGGGTCTTACTGAAGCTTTCTTT.

The chain carries TRBV27 and TRBJ2-3; TRBD1 matches at 7 bases. V shed 5 bases, J shed 7 bases, and the junction held 12 bases outside the gene matches. The germline CDR1 and CDR2 sequences are MNHEY and SMNVEV (reference sequence). There are 15 residues in the CDR3. For the CDR3, the DNA is TGTGCCAGCAGTCCGGACAGGTTGGGGACATATACGCAGTATTTT. It encodes CASSPDRLGTYTQYF.

The J gene is TRBJ2-5, the V gene TRBV5-1; D unresolved. The germline V gene encodes CDR1 SGHRS and CDR2 YFSETQ. The CDR3 sequence is 14 residues long. Trimming pared 0 bases from V and 2 bases from J, leaving 8 bases between. The CDR3 protein is CASSLGSGQETQYF. CDR3 in DNA: TGCGCCAGCAGCTTGGGTTCCGGGCAAGAGACCCAGTACTTC. The whole variable domain, filled in from reference TRBV5-1 and TRBJ2-5, reads KAGVTQTPRYLIKTRGQQVTLSCSPISGHRSVSWYQQTPGQGLQFLFEYFSETQRNKGNFPGRFSGRQFSNSRSEMNVSTLELGDSALYLCASSLGSGQETQYFGPGTRLLVL.

The rearrangement joins TRBV7-8 to TRBJ2-5, with D tentatively TRBD2 (7 bases). The better agreement between TRBJ2-7 and the DNA end casts doubt on the J call. This CDR3 has 15 amino acids. Germline CDR1 reads SGHVS; CDR2 reads FQNEAQ. The CDR3 here is CASRRGRQDSYEQYF. DNA of the CDR3: TGTGCCAGCAGGCGGGGGAGACAGGACTCCTACGAGCAGTACTTC.

The table lists this clone with a few counts. The chain is built from TRBV28 and TRBJ1-5; perhaps TRBD1 as D (6 bases). Trimming cost V 6 bases and J 2 bases, with 26 bases left between them. The CDR3 consists of 19 residues. Germline values: CDR1 MDHEN, CDR2 SYDVKM. The CDR3 spells CASRPRYWTEVYGNQPQHF. In DNA form, the CDR3 reads TGTGCCAGCAGGCCCCGATACTGGACAGAGGTCTATGGCAATCAGCCCCAGCATTTT. The variable domain in full, completed from reference TRBV28 and TRBJ1-5, reads DVKVTQSSRYLVKRTGEKVFLECVQDMDHENMFWYRQDPGLGLRLIYFSYDVKMKEKGDIPEGYSVSREKKERFSLILESASTNQTSMYLCASRPRYWTEVYGNQPQHFGDGTRLSIL.

The chain recombines TRBV7-2 with TRBJ2-1; 8 bases line up with TRBD2. The CDR3 length is 14 residues. CDR1 is SGHTA, CDR2 FQGNSA, per germline. The V gene end was trimmed by 8 bases and the J gene end by 4 bases; junction bases not matched to a gene: 7. CDR3 in amino acids: CASHHSGTYNEQFF. Written as DNA, the CDR3 is TGTGCCAGCCACCATAGCGGGACGTACAATGAGCAGTTCTTC.

This chain joins TRBV7-9 and TRBJ1-1; TRBD1 agrees at 10 bases. Germline trimming cut 5 bases from V and 9 bases from J; bases unmatched to any gene: 12. The CDR3 extends over 15 amino acids. Germline lookup yields CDR1 SEHNR and CDR2 FQNEAQ (reference sequence). The CDR3 DNA sequence: TGTGCCAGCAGCGGGCGGGGACAGGGGCCAGGCAAAGCTTTCTTT. Protein: CASSGRGQGPGKAFF.

The chain has TRBV19 and TRBJ1-5; D is perhaps TRBD1 (5 bases). The germline CDR1 and CDR2 sequences are LNHDA and SQIVND (reference sequence). Deletions cut 4 bases from V and 0 bases from J, with 16 bases between. This CDR3 spans 17 amino acids. CDR3 sequence: CASSTNKQAYSNQPQHF. The CDR3 DNA reads as TGTGCCAGTAGTACAAACAAACAGGCTTATAGCAATCAGCCCCAGCATTTT.

The chain employs TRBV27 and TRBJ1-1; 8 bases are a match to TRBD1. CDR1 is MNHEY and CDR2 is SMNVEV in the germline V gene (reference sequence). V trimming: 2 bases; J trimming: 1 base; junction bases outside the gene matches: 9. CDR3 size: 17 residues. The CDR3: CASSLLPGQEGNTEAFF. The CDR3 DNA is TGTGCCAGCAGTTTACTCCCGGGACAGGAGGGGAACACTGAAGCTTTCTTT.